This T cell receptor (beta chain) was profiled in a study of PD-1 blockade in classical Hodgkin lymphoma. General study points: Newly diagnosed patients were reported to exhibit reduced baseline TCR diversity relative to healthy donors.

Time point indicated: cycle 4 day 1 (C4D1), after less than 7 weeks of nivolumab. Brentuximab vedotin exposure varied, and every patient relapsed after autologous stem cell transplantation. From thawed PBMCs, CD4+ T cells were purified using magnetic negative selection. Patients showed best responses of complete response, partial response or progressive disease. Method: immunoSEQ multiplex PCR; TCRdb's copy keeps in-frame clones and lacks some. The sample shows tens of thousands of clones, roughly 92% of them seen only once. This clone has just one count. No antigen is known for it. From germline, CDR1 is KGHSH and CDR2 LQKENI. Trimming took 0 bases from V and 0 from J, leaving 11 bases between them. CDR3 length: 17 residues.

The sample consisted of CD4+ T cells from blood, taken before the fourth cycle of nivolumab. The TCR originated in a human donor with classical Hodgkin lymphoma. The chain employs TRBV18 and TRBJ2-2; D perhaps matches TRBD2 (6 bases). The CDR3 protein is CASSPPGAGTNTGELFF. The CDR3 nucleotides read TGTGCCAGCTCACCACCGGGCGCGGGGACGAACACCGGGGAGCTGTTTTTT.